The 20 T cell receptor beta chains reported below all come from one sample, sequenced in a study of spatial heterogeneity in lung cancer. Time point in this sample: sample taken at primary tumor resection. TCRdb used MiXCR to reprocess the 5' RACE reads, holding one entry per CDR3 protein. The sample shows approximately 44,000 distinct CDR3 sequences, roughly 15% of them seen only once. The starting material was PBMCs, obtained at surgery. The source of these receptors is a male donor with early-stage non-small cell lung cancer.

V and J are TRBV5-1 and TRBJ2-7; D perhaps matches TRBD2 (5 bases). CDR1 is SGHRS, CDR2 YFSETQ, per germline. This CDR3 comprises 15 residues. V was shortened by 4 bases and J by 0 bases, with 14 bases between the two germline ends. The CDR3 nucleotides read TGCGCCAGCAGCCCGTTAAGCGGCTCCTCCTACGAGCAGTACTTC. This gives the protein CASSPLSGSSYEQYF.

This clonotype was detected many times. The J gene is TRBJ2-7, the V gene TRBV19; 9 nucleotides match TRBD1. The CDR3 length is 15 residues. V trimming: 5 bases; J trimming: 3 bases; junction bases outside the gene matches: 8. The germline V gene encodes CDR1 LNHDA and CDR2 SQIVND (reference sequence). CDR3 in amino acids: CASSRVGTGIYEQYF. In DNA, the CDR3 is TGTGCCAGTAGTCGAGTCGGGACAGGGATCTACGAGCAGTACTTC.

The chain employs TRBV6-4 and TRBJ2-5; the match to TRBD2 covers 8 bases. Trimming cost V 6 bases and J 5 bases; bases outside gene matches: 11. The CDR3 is 15 residues long. Germline V gene lookup returns CDR1 MRHNA and CDR2 SNTAGT. This CDR3 is CASSLTRGAGETQYF. In nucleotides, the CDR3 is TGTGCCAGCAGCCTCACGCGGGGGGCCGGGGAGACCCAGTACTTC.

V gene TRBV5-1 combines with J gene TRBJ1-3; TRBD1 matches 7 bases. The junction had 7 bases not matched to a gene; V was cut back by 6 bases and J by 4 bases. Germline V gene lookup returns CDR1 SGHRS and CDR2 YFSETQ. CDR3 size: 14 residues. The CDR3 DNA reads TGCGCCAGCAACGCTGGGACAGAAGGAAACACCATATATTTT. Protein product: CASNAGTEGNTIYF.

The CDR3 region is CASSFSGVSYNEQFF. CDR3 sequence (DNA): TGCGCCAGCAGCTTTTCGGGGGTCTCCTACAATGAGCAGTTCTTC. This chain connects TRBV5-1 to TRBJ2-1; the D gene is possibly TRBD2 (6 bases). In germline, CDR1 is SGHRS, CDR2 YFSETQ. The CDR3 sequence is 15 residues long. Trimming cost V 2 bases and J 0 bases, with 9 bases left between them.

This clonotype was picked up many times. The rearrangement joins TRBV5-6 to TRBJ1-5; 9 bases agree with TRBD1. Germline trimming cut 4 bases from V and 4 bases from J; bases unmatched to any gene: 6. The CDR3 has 15 residues. In germline, CDR1 is SGHDT, CDR2 YYEEEE. In DNA, the CDR3 is TGTGCCAGCAGCAGAGTAGGACAGGGGAATCAGCCCCAGCATTTT. This sequence encodes CASSRVGQGNQPQHF.

The V gene is TRBV5-1, the J gene TRBJ2-1; 10 bases match TRBD1. CDR1 SGHRS and CDR2 YFSETQ come from the germline V gene. The CDR3 contains 14 residues. The V and J ends lost 7 bases and 6 bases, in that order; junction bases with no gene match: 7. The chain's CDR3 is CASEQRTGGNEQFF. Here the CDR3 DNA reads TGCGCCAGCGAGCAGAGGACAGGGGGCAATGAGCAGTTCTTC.

The table lists this clonotype with a few counts. The chain carries TRBV9 and TRBJ1-4; D gene uncertain. V lost 2 bases and J lost 3, with 5 bases in between. The CDR3 has 13 residues. From germline, CDR1 is SGDLS and CDR2 YYNGEE. The CDR3 reads CASSVAPNEKLFF. CDR3 nucleotide sequence: TGTGCCAGCAGCGTCGCCCCTAATGAAAAACTGTTTTTT.

This clonotype was seen at least ten times. The rearrangement links TRBV6-5 to TRBJ2-3, with TRBD2 identical over 7 bases. Trimming took 6 bases from V and 2 from J; bases not matched to a gene: 5. The CDR3 spans 14 residues. Germline V gene sequence: CDR1 MNHEY, CDR2 SVGAGI. The CDR3 DNA sequence: TGTGCCAGCAGCGGGCGGGACTACACAGATACGCAGTATTTT. Protein product: CASSGRDYTDTQYF.

This clonotype showed up many times. The CDR3 bases are TGTGCCAGCAGCTTACAGCAGAACTATGGCTACACCTTC. Translated: CASSLQQNYGYTF. The genes are TRBV7-2 and TRBJ1-2, with no clear D. The CDR3 totals 13 residues. CDR1 is SGHTA, CDR2 FQGNSA, per germline. V was shortened by 2 bases and J by 2 bases, with 6 bases between the two germline ends.

This clonotype was counted between two and nine times. The chain joins TRBV20-1 to TRBJ2-1, with D unclear. Germline-derived CDR1 and CDR2 are DFQATT and SNEGSKA (reference sequence). V lost 0 bases and J lost 0, with 9 bases in between. The CDR3 is made up of 15 amino acids. Here the CDR3 DNA reads TGCAGTGCTAGAGATACTCGTAGCTCCTACAATGAGCAGTTCTTC. Protein product: CSARDTRSSYNEQFF.

J is TRBJ2-1 and V is TRBV7-9, with unresolved D. Trimming pared 5 bases from V and 8 bases from J, leaving 16 bases between. This CDR3 comprises 14 residues. Per germline, CDR1 SEHNR and CDR2 FQNEAQ (reference sequence). CDR3 residues: CASSTQEHIDEQFF. Written as DNA, the CDR3 is TGTGCCAGCAGCACCCAGGAACATATCGATGAGCAGTTCTTC. Variable domain in full (rest from reference TRBV7-9 and TRBJ2-1): DTGVSQNPRHKITKRGQNVTFRCDPISEHNRLYWYRQTLGQGPEFLTYFQNEAQLEKSRLLSDRFSAERPKGSFSTLEIQRTEQGDSAMYLCASSTQEHIDEQFFGPGTRLTVL.

The V gene is TRBV29-1, the J gene TRBJ2-2, with TRBD1 matching over 9 bases. V dropped 5 bases and J dropped 5; count of bases not matched to a gene: 6. The CDR3 has 14 residues. Germline assignment: CDR1 SQVTM and CDR2 ANQGSEA. The CDR3 DNA reads TGCAGCGTTTCACAGGGGGCGCAAACCGGGGAGCTGTTTTTT. Encoded protein: CSVSQGAQTGELFF.

The chain links TRBV6-6 to TRBJ2-7; TRBD2 aligns across 7 bases. With 10 bases clipped from V and 4 bases from J, the junction kept 4 bases outside the gene matches. The length of the CDR3 is 11 residues. Germline CDR1 reads MNHNY; CDR2 reads SVGAGI (reference sequence). The CDR3 region is CATGRAYEQYF. The DNA of the CDR3 is TGTGCCACAGGGAGGGCTTACGAGCAGTACTTC.

This clonotype turned up a few times. The chain combines TRBV5-1 with TRBJ2-7; D is possibly TRBD1 (6 bases). The V gene lost 2 bases and the J gene lost 2 bases, with 11 bases spanning the gap. Germline CDR1 and CDR2: SGHRS and YFSETQ. This CDR3 comprises 14 residues. CDR3 DNA: TGCGCCAGCAGCTTACGGGACAATGCCTACGAGCAGTACTTC. Protein: CASSLRDNAYEQYF.

This chain connects TRBV13 to TRBJ2-5; D is perhaps TRBD1 (6 bases). This CDR3 spans 15 amino acids. V was shortened by 0 bases and J by 6 bases, with 14 bases between the two germline ends. CDR1 is PRHDT, CDR2 FYEKMQ, per germline (reference sequence). The CDR3 here is CASSLGQGTTKTQYF. CDR3 nucleotide sequence: TGTGCCAGCAGCTTAGGGCAGGGGACCACAAAGACCCAGTACTTC. Together with reference TRBV13 and TRBJ2-5, the CDR3 gives the full variable domain: AAGVIQSPRHLIKEKRETATLKCYPIPRHDTVYWYQQGPGQDPQFLISFYEKMQSDKGSIPDRFSAQQFSDYHSELNMSSLELGDSALYFCASSLGQGTTKTQYFGPGTRLLVL.

This clonotype was observed many times. J is TRBJ2-1 and V is TRBV29-1, with 10 nucleotides matching TRBD1. The CDR3 totals 13 residues. Trimming removed 7 bases from V and 2 bases from J; junction bases left unmatched: 2. Germline V gives CDR1 SQVTM, CDR2 ANQGSEA. The CDR3 DNA is TGCAGCGCGGGACAGGGGACCTACAATGAGCAGTTCTTC. Translation: CSAGQGTYNEQFF.

This clonotype was recorded at least ten times. V usage is TRBV7-2 and J usage is TRBJ2-1; D remains ambiguous. In germline, CDR1 is SGHTA, CDR2 FQGNSA. The CDR3 consists of 13 residues. Trimming pared 4 bases from V and 4 bases from J, leaving 8 bases between. CDR3 sequence (DNA): TGTGCCAGCAGCTATACCGGGTACAATGAGCAGTTCTTC. Its protein product is CASSYTGYNEQFF. The full variable domain, rest sourced from reference TRBV7-2 and TRBJ2-1, is GAGVSQSPSNKVTEKGKDVELRCDPISGHTALYWYRQSLGQGLEFLIYFQGNSAPDKSGLPSDRFSAERTGGSVSTLTIQRTQQEDSAVYLCASSYTGYNEQFFGPGTRLTVL.

The chain is built from TRBV2 and TRBJ1-2; D remains unclear. The V end was cut by 2 bases, the J end by 5 bases, with 9 bases between. The V gene's germline CDR1 is SNHLY and CDR2 FYNNEI. The CDR3 is 13 amino acids. The CDR3 DNA follows: TGTGCCAGCAGTGAAAGGGCACCTTATGGCTACACCTTC. Amino acid sequence: CASSERAPYGYTF.

This clonotype was detected only a few times. The chain joins TRBV6-6 to TRBJ2-7; no reliable D call. The germline V and J ends were trimmed by 7 bases and 6 bases, with 16 bases remaining between them. Germline V gene data show CDR1 as MNHNY and CDR2 as SVGAGI (reference sequence). The CDR3 has 13 residues. The CDR3 spells CASNAGAPGEQYF. The CDR3 DNA sequence: TGTGCCAGCAACGCAGGCGCCCCGGGCGAGCAGTACTTC.